These 9 T cell receptor beta chains were sequenced from one sample in a study of T cells in Graves' hyperthyroidism and ophthalmopathy. The source material, RNA transcripts, was used to amplify TCR beta CDR3 regions. First-round RT-PCR with HTBI primers amplified the TCR CDR3 region. TCRdb reprocessed the multiplex PCR reads via MiXCR and lists one record per CDR3 protein. The sample shows roughly 500,000 distinct CDR3 sequences, about half of them seen only once. The sample taken for sequencing was peripheral blood or thyroid tissue (not recorded which). The origin of the receptors is an adult woman with Graves' disease, either hyperthyroidism or ophthalmopathy (not recorded which).

The rearrangement links TRBV7-3 to TRBJ2-1; 13 positions agree with TRBD2. The CDR3 has 18 amino acids. CDR1 is SGHTA, CDR2 FQGTGA, per germline. With V trimmed by 0 bases and J by 7 bases, 9 bases remained unmatched. The CDR3 nucleotides read TGTGCCAGCAGCTTAACTCCCCGGACTAGCGGGAGAGGGAATGAGCAGTTCTTC. Translation gives CASSLTPRTSGRGNEQFF.

The chain has TRBV29-1 and TRBJ2-1; TRBD1 matches 8 bases. The CDR3 runs to 15 residues. The germline V gene has CDR1 SQVTM and CDR2 ANQGSEA. The trim removed 2 bases at V and 6 bases at J, leaving 9 bases unmatched. The CDR3 region is CSVERGDRSSNEQFF. DNA for the CDR3: TGCAGCGTTGAAAGGGGGGACAGGTCGAGCAATGAGCAGTTCTTC.

This rearrangement joins TRBV10-2 to TRBJ2-7; D gene unclear. The CDR3 extends over 14 amino acids. Trimming removed 3 bases from V and 0 bases from J, with 9 bases in between. Germline-derived CDR1 and CDR2 are WSHSY and SAAADI. The CDR3 bases are TGCGCCAGCAGTGAAAACGGTCCCTCCTACGAGCAGTACTTC. Translated: CASSENGPSYEQYF.

The chain uses TRBV29-1 and TRBJ2-2, with 9 nucleotides matching TRBD2. There are 14 residues in the CDR3. V gave up 7 bases and J gave up 1 base; unmatched junction bases: 4. CDR1 and CDR2 from the germline V gene are SQVTM and ANQGSEA. The CDR3 nucleotides read TGCAGCGCTGCGACTAGCGGGAACACCGGGGAGCTGTTTTTT. Translation: CSAATSGNTGELFF.

The chain carries TRBV19 and TRBJ1-6; 9 bases line up with TRBD1. The CDR3 extends over 15 amino acids. The ends lost 7 bases at V and 7 bases at J; junction bases unmatched: 8. Germline CDR1 LNHDA, CDR2 SQIVND (reference sequence). CDR3 residues: CASMAWTGDNSPLHF. DNA of the CDR3: TGTGCCAGTATGGCCTGGACAGGGGACAATTCACCCCTCCACTTT.

The chain has TRBV29-1 and TRBJ2-2; no firm D call. CDR3 size: 11 residues. Germline loops: CDR1 SQVTM, CDR2 ANQGSEA. V dropped 5 bases and J dropped 2 bases, with 3 bases sitting between them. The CDR3 nucleotides read TGCAGCGTTAGTAACACCGGGGAGCTGTTTTTT. Its translation: CSVSNTGELFF.

The rearrangement links TRBV18 to TRBJ2-2; no clear D. V was cut by 2 bases and J by 7 bases, with 14 bases left in between. The CDR3 contains 15 residues. Per germline, CDR1 KGHSH and CDR2 LQKENI. CDR3 nucleotides: TGTGCCAGCTCACCAACCTGGACCCCTGACGGGGAGCTGTTTTTT. This encodes CASSPTWTPDGELFF.

This chain links TRBV20-1 with TRBJ2-7; D may be TRBD1 (5 bases). The J call could be wrong; TRBJ2-1 is a better fit for the DNA end. Germline assignment: CDR1 DFQATT and CDR2 SNEGSKA (reference sequence). The CDR3 loop spans 11 amino acids. The CDR3 protein is CSAPLGLEQFF. The CDR3 DNA reads TGCAGTGCCCCACTGGGGCTAGAGCAGTTCTTC.

This clonotype was seen a single time. J is TRBJ1-4 and V is TRBV7-9, with TRBD1 matching 7 bases. CDR3 length: 15 residues. With 5 bases clipped from V and 8 bases from J, the junction kept 11 bases outside the gene matches. Germline CDR1 reads SEHNR; CDR2 reads FQNEAQ (reference sequence). The CDR3 DNA is TGTGCCAGCAGCCGAAACTTGAGACAGGGAGAAAAACTGTTTTTT. It specifies CASSRNLRQGEKLFF.